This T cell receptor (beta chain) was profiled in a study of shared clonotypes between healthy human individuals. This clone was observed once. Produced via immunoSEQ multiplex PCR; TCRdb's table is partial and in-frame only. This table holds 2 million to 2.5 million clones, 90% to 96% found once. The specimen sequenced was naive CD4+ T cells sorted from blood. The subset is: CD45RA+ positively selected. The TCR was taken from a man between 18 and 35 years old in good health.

CDR3 region: CGEKVGVNQPQHF. The CDR3 nucleotides read TGCGGAGAGAAAGTCGGGGTGAATCAGCCCCAGCATTTT. The rearrangement uses TRBV10-1 and TRBJ1-5; no reliable D call. The CDR3 length is 13 residues. CDR1 and CDR2 (germline): WNHNN, SYGVQD (reference sequence).